The clone carrying this T cell receptor beta chain occurred many times. Its target is unknown. This sample was included in a study of regulatory T cells in long-lasting Graves disease. Overall study findings and caveats: Whereas approximately 950 public clonotypes were shared by new patients, persistent patients shared more, at under 3,000.

Building of the TCR beta libraries involved iRepertoire HTBI primers and Arm-PCR of CDR3 regions. TCRdb fed the multiplex PCR reads into MiXCR, producing one record per CDR3 protein. The profile covers about 460,000 distinct CDR3 sequences, with about 22% appearing a single time and around 13% taken by the ten largest. Time point described: persistent/refractory GD, antithyroid drugs over 5 years with positive TRAb. PBMC-extracted RNA yielded the TCR library. Germline CDR1 MDHEN, CDR2 SYDVKM. V was cut by 5 bases and J by 0 bases, with 14 bases left in between. The CDR3 has 16 residues. The V call is TRBV28, the J call TRBJ1-3, with no clear D. This TCR derives from a female donor with Graves disease. Sequencing was performed on peripheral blood mononuclear cells (PBMCs), taken when the disease was refractory, from a patient treated with antithyroid drugs. The chain's CDR3 is CASSHTSRYSGNTIYF. The CDR3 nucleotides read TGTGCCAGCAGTCACACAAGTAGATACTCTGGAAACACCATATATTTT.